One sample yielded the 19 T cell receptor beta chains listed below, sequenced in a study of blood T cell repertoires in COVID-19. The repertoire was sequenced with immunoSEQ multiplex PCR; TCRdb's copy has only in-frame clones and lacks some. The sample holds approximately 87,000 clones, about 89% seen once. The specimen sequenced was peripheral blood. These receptors all come from a man in his sixties or seventies with active or convalescent COVID-19.

The chain joins TRBV27 to TRBJ1-4, with a possible D match to TRBD1 (5 bases). CDR1 MNHEY and CDR2 SMNVEV come from the germline V gene (reference sequence). The CDR3 contains 14 residues. Trimming cost V 4 bases and J 7 bases, with 13 bases left between them. This chain's CDR3 is CASSSWGGSEKLFF. As DNA, the CDR3 is TGTGCCAGCAGTTCCTGGGGGGGTTCTGAAAAACTGTTTTTT.

This clone has only a few counts. This sequence joins TRBV6-1 and TRBJ2-4; TRBD1 matches at 9 bases. Germline values: CDR1 MNHNS, CDR2 SASEGT. The CDR3 length is 16 residues. J lost 1 base, V lost 4 bases, and 5 bases had no gene match. Here the CDR3 DNA reads TGTGCCAGCAGTGGGCCCGGGACAGGGGCCAAAAACATTCAGTACTTC. Its protein is CASSGPGTGAKNIQYF.

Note on this clone: One end of the junction fails to match germline, which may point to a read error. V usage is TRBV28 and J usage is TRBJ2-5; TRBD2 matches at 9 bases. CDR1 and CDR2 (germline): MDHEN, SYDVKM. The CDR3 is 15 residues long. DNA of the CDR3: TGTGCCCGCAGTTTGCGGCTAGCGGGATCGGAGACCCAGTACTTC. Translated, it gives CARSLRLAGSETQYF.

This rearrangement joins TRBV19 to TRBJ1-4; TRBD1 agrees at 7 bases. Per the germline V gene, CDR1 is LNHDA and CDR2 is SQIVND (reference sequence). V gave up 6 bases and J gave up 5 bases; unmatched junction bases: 9. The CDR3 contains 15 residues. CDR3 coding DNA: TGTGCCAGTAGACGAGACAGGGTTTCGAATGAAAAACTGTTTTTT. Translated: CASRRDRVSNEKLFF.

The V gene is TRBV7-3, the J gene TRBJ1-1; D is ambiguous. V lost 5 bases and J 4 bases, leaving 17 bases between the germline ends. From germline, CDR1 is SGHTA and CDR2 FQGTGA. CDR3 size: 15 residues. CDR3 sequence reads: CASSPRAGHGTEAFF. The CDR3 coding sequence is TGTGCCAGCAGCCCCAGAGCGGGCCACGGCACTGAAGCTTTCTTT.

The chain links TRBV6-2 or TRBV6-3 to TRBJ1-2, with D possibly being TRBD1 (6 bases). V was clipped by 6 bases and J by 4 bases, with 15 bases between them. Germline CDR1 reads MNHEY; CDR2 reads SVGEGT. The CDR3 has 14 residues. The CDR3 coding sequence is TGTGCCAGCAGCCGCGATGGGGACATCTATGGCTACACCTTC. Protein sequence: CASSRDGDIYGYTF.

The V call is TRBV5-1, the J call TRBJ2-2; 9 bases align to TRBD2. The J segment lost 5 bases and the V segment lost 4 bases, leaving 12 bases of the junction unmatched. The CDR3 extends over 17 amino acids. Germline V gene lookup returns CDR1 SGHRS and CDR2 YFSETQ. The CDR3 DNA reads TGCGCCAGCAGCCGGGAATCAATAGCGGGAGAAACCGGGGAGCTGTTTTTT. This encodes CASSRESIAGETGELFF.

V and J are TRBV4-2 and TRBJ2-1, with D possibly TRBD2 on 6 matching bases. This CDR3 is built from 15 residues. The germline V gene encodes CDR1 LGHNA and CDR2 YNFKEQ. V was cut by 1 base and J by 4 bases, with 11 bases left in between. CDR3 residues: CASSQAGGEYNEQFF. The CDR3 DNA follows: TGTGCCAGCAGCCAAGCAGGAGGGGAGTACAATGAGCAGTTCTTC.

The CDR3 loop is CASSRRTENTGELFF. The CDR3 DNA reads TGTGCCAGCAGCAGACGGACAGAGAACACCGGGGAGCTGTTTTTT. This rearrangement joins TRBV7-2 to TRBJ2-2; D is perhaps TRBD1 (6 bases). V was shortened by 5 bases and J by 1 base, with 11 bases between the two germline ends. Germline V lookup: CDR1 SGHTA, CDR2 FQGNSA. This CDR3 is built from 15 residues. Using reference TRBV7-2 and TRBJ2-2 for the parts outside the CDR3, the full variable domain is GAGVSQSPSNKVTEKGKDVELRCDPISGHTALYWYRQSLGQGLEFLIYFQGNSAPDKSGLPSDRFSAERTGGSVSTLTIQRTQQEDSAVYLCASSRRTENTGELFFGEGSRLTVL.

The chain couples TRBV2 to TRBJ2-5, with D tentatively TRBD1 (5 bases). V was trimmed by 6 bases and J by 5 bases, leaving 10 bases between them. CDR3 length: 12 residues. Germline V gives CDR1 SNHLY, CDR2 FYNNEI. CDR3 nucleotides: TGTGCCAGCAGGGACAATGGGGAGACCCAGTACTTC. This sequence encodes CASRDNGETQYF.

The chain uses TRBV4-1 and TRBJ2-3; possibly TRBD2 for D (6 bases). Germline CDR1 and CDR2: MGHRA and YSYEKL. This CDR3 contains 17 residues. V was trimmed by 3 bases and J by 0 bases, leaving 16 bases between them. The CDR3 bases are TGCGCCAGCAGCCAGAGTGGGGCGGGGCTGAGCACAGATACGCAGTATTTT. This translates into CASSQSGAGLSTDTQYF.

In its sample, this clone was seen once. The chain carries TRBV6-6 and TRBJ2-7; 8 positions agree with TRBD2. The CDR3 is 15 residues long. Germline V CDR1 and CDR2: MNHNY, SVGAGI (reference sequence). Unmatched junction bases numbered 6, after V lost 4 bases and J lost 1 base. Here the CDR3 DNA reads TGTGCCAGCAGTTTCACACTAGCGGTGTCCTACGAGCAGTACTTC. As protein: CASSFTLAVSYEQYF.

This sequence joins TRBV15 and TRBJ2-1, with a tentative D call TRBD2 (6 bases). The CDR3 has 14 residues. Per the germline V gene, CDR1 is LNHNV and CDR2 is YYDKDF (reference sequence). The ends were cut back, 4 bases at V and 7 bases at J, with 14 bases in the middle. The CDR3: CATSNYGSWNEQFF. CDR3 bases: TGTGCCACCAGCAATTACGGGAGTTGGAATGAGCAGTTCTTC.

The V gene is TRBV5-1, the J gene TRBJ2-3; the match to TRBD1 covers 8 bases. Unmatched junction bases numbered 6, after V lost 3 bases and J lost 3 bases. The CDR3 loop spans 15 amino acids. The V gene's germline CDR1 is SGHRS and CDR2 YFSETQ. In DNA, the CDR3 is TGCGCCAGCAGCTCTGGACAGGGATGGACAGATACGCAGTATTTT. This encodes CASSSGQGWTDTQYF.

This chain connects TRBV3-1 (or the pseudogene TRBV3-2) to TRBJ1-5; D ambiguous. Trimming cost V 4 bases and J 7 bases, with 14 bases left between them. Germline CDR1 reads LGHDT; CDR2 reads YNNKEL (reference sequence). The CDR3 is 14 amino acids. The CDR3 loop reads CASSPGSGKQPQHF. The CDR3, as DNA: TGTGCCAGCAGCCCCGGGTCGGGTAAACAGCCCCAGCATTTT.

The rearrangement uses TRBV9 and TRBJ2-2; possibly TRBD2 for D (6 bases). V dropped 0 bases and J dropped 4 bases, with 13 bases sitting between them. The germline gives CDR1 SGDLS, CDR2 YYNGEE. This CDR3 contains 16 residues. CDR3 nucleotides: TGTGCCAGCAGCGTAGCGGGGGACCGATTCACCGGGGAGCTGTTTTTT. Amino acid sequence: CASSVAGDRFTGELFF.

V usage is TRBV10-2 and J usage is TRBJ1-4; 9 bases map to TRBD1. The J segment lost 10 bases and the V segment lost 0 bases, leaving 3 bases of the junction unmatched. CDR3 length: 14 residues. Germline V gene lookup returns CDR1 WSHSY and CDR2 SAAADI. CDR3 sequence reads: CASSESMTGGKLFF. In nucleotides, the CDR3 is TGCGCCAGCAGTGAGTCGATGACAGGGGGAAAACTGTTTTTT.

This clone was seen a handful of times. V and J are TRBV28 and TRBJ2-7; 8 bases map to TRBD1. The CDR3 contains 13 residues. Germline V gives CDR1 MDHEN, CDR2 SYDVKM. After removal of 6 bases from V and 6 bases from J, the junction contained 7 bases not matched to a gene. The DNA of the CDR3 is TGTGCCAGCAGCTCTGGACAGGGAAGCGAGCAGTACTTC. It is translated as CASSSGQGSEQYF.

CDR3 nucleotide sequence: TGTGCCAGCAGCCCCAACGGACAGCCTCCGGAAAAACTGTTTTTT. It codes for CASSPNGQPPEKLFF. The rearrangement links TRBV9 to TRBJ1-4; D may be TRBD1 (6 bases). The CDR3 consists of 15 residues. Germline CDR1 SGDLS, CDR2 YYNGEE. V was pared by 4 bases and J by 8 bases, with 18 bases between. The full variable domain, completed using reference TRBV9 and TRBJ1-4, is DSGVTQTPKHLITATGQRVTLRCSPRSGDLSVYWYQQSLDQGLQFLIQYYNGEERAKGNILERFSAQQFPDLHSELNLSSLELGDSALYFCASSPNGQPPEKLFFGSGTQLSVL.